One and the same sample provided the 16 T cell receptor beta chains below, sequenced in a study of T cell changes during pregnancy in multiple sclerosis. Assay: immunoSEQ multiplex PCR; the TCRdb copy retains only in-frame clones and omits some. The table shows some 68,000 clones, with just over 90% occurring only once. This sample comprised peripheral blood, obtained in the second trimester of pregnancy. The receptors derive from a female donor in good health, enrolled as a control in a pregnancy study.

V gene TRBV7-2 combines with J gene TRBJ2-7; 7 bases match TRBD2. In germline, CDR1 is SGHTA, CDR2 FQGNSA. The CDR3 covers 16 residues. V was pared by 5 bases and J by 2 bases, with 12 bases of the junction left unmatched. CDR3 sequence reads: CASSPAVGGYTYEQYF. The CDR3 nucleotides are TGTGCCAGCAGCCCCGCGGTGGGAGGGTATACCTACGAGCAGTACTTC. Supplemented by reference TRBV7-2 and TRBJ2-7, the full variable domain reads GAGVSQSPSNKVTEKGKDVELRCDPISGHTALYWYRQSLGQGLEFLIYFQGNSAPDKSGLPSDRFSAERTGGSVSTLTIQRTQQEDSAVYLCASSPAVGGYTYEQYFGPGTRLTVT.

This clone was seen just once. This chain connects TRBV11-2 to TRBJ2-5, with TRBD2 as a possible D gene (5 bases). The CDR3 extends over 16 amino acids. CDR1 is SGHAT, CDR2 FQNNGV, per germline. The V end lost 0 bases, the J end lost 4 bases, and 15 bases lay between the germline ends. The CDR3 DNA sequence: TGTGCCAGCAGCTTAGACGTGGTGGCTAGCCCAGAGACCCAGTACTTC. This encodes CASSLDVVASPETQYF. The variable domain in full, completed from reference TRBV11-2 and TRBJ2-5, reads EAGVAQSPRYKIIEKRQSVAFWCNPISGHATLYWYQQILGQGPKLLIQFQNNGVVDDSQLPKDRFSAERLKGVDSTLKIQPAKLEDSAVYLCASSLDVVASPETQYFGPGTRLLVL.

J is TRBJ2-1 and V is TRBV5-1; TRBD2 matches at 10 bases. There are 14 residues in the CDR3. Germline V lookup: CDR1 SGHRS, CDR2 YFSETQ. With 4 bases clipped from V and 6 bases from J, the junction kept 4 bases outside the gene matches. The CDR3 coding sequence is TGCGCCAGCAGCGCGGGACTAGCGACCAATGAGCAGTTCTTC. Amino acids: CASSAGLATNEQFF.

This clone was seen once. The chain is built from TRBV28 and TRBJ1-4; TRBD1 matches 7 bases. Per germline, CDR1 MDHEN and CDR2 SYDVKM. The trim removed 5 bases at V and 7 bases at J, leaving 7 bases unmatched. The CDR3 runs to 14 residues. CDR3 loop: CASSPQGGVEKLFF. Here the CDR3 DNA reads TGTGCCAGCAGTCCTCAGGGGGGTGTTGAAAAACTGTTTTTT. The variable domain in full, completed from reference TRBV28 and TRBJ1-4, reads DVKVTQSSRYLVKRTGEKVFLECVQDMDHENMFWYRQDPGLGLRLIYFSYDVKMKEKGDIPEGYSVSREKKERFSLILESASTNQTSMYLCASSPQGGVEKLFFGSGTQLSVL.

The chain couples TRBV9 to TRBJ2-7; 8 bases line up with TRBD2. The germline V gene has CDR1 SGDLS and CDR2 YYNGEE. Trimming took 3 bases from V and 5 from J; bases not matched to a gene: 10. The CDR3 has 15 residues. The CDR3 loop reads CASSALGLAGNEQYF. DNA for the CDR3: TGTGCCAGCAGCGCCCTCGGACTAGCTGGGAACGAGCAGTACTTC.

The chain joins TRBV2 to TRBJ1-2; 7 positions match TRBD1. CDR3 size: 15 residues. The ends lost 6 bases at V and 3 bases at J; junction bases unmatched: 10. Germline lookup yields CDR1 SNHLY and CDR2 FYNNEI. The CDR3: CASSATGQQDYGYTF. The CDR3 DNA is TGTGCCAGCAGCGCGACGGGACAGCAGGACTATGGCTACACCTTC.

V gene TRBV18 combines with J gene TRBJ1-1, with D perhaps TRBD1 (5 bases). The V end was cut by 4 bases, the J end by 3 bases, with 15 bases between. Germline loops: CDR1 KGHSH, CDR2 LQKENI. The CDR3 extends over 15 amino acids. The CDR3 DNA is TGTGCCAGCTCACGATCTACGGGACTAGACACTGAAGCTTTCTTT. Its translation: CASSRSTGLDTEAFF.

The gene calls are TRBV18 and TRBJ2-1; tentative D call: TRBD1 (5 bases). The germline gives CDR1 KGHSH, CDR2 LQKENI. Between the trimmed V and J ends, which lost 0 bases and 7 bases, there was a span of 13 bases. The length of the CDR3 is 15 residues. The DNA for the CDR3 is TGTGCCAGCTCACCACCGGCAGGGCGTGGGAATGAGCAGTTCTTC. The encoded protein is CASSPPAGRGNEQFF.

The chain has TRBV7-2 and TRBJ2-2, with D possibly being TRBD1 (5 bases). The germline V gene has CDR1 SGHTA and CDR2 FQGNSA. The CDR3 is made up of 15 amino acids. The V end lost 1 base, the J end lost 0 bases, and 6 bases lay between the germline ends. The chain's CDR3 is CASSLGGANTGELFF. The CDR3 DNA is TGTGCCAGCAGCTTAGGGGGCGCGAACACCGGGGAGCTGTTTTTT.

CDR3 in amino acids: CASSVRPMVLQVPSSYNEQFF. The CDR3 DNA reads TGTGCCAGCAGCGTAAGGCCCATGGTTTTACAGGTTCCAAGCTCCTACAATGAGCAGTTCTTC. J is TRBJ2-1 and V is TRBV9; D is perhaps TRBD1 (5 bases). The V gene lost 1 base and the J gene lost 0 bases, with 26 bases spanning the gap. The CDR3 loop spans 21 amino acids. The germline V gene encodes CDR1 SGDLS and CDR2 YYNGEE.

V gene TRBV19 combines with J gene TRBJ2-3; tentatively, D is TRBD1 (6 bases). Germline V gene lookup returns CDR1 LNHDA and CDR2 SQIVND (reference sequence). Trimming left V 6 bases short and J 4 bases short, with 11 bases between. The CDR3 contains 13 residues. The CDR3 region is CASSRPGADTQYF. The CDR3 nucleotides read TGTGCCAGTAGCCGTCCAGGGGCAGATACGCAGTATTTT.

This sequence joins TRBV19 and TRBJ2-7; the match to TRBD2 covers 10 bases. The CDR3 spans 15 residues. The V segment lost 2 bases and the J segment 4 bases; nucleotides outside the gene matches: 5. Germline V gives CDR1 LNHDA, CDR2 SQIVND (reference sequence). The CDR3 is CASSITLAGPYEQYF. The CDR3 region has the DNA TGTGCCAGTAGTATAACACTAGCGGGGCCGTACGAGCAGTACTTC.

CDR3 residues: CASSSGIHGYTF. The CDR3 DNA sequence: TGTGCCAGTAGTTCCGGGATCCATGGCTACACCTTC. V and J are TRBV19 and TRBJ1-2; no clear D gene. The CDR3 runs 12 residues. V lost 5 bases and J lost 6, with 10 bases in between. Looked up from germline, CDR1 is LNHDA and CDR2 is SQIVND (reference sequence).

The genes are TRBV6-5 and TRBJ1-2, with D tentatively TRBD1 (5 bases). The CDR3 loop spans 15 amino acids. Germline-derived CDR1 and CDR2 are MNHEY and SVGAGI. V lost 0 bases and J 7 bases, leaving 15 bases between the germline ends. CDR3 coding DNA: TGTGCCAGCAGTTACTCGATCAGGGTAGTCGGTGGCTACACCTTC. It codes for CASSYSIRVVGGYTF.

The CDR3 region is CASSLGATANTEAFF. CDR3 sequence (DNA): TGCGCCAGCAGCTTAGGGGCGACAGCGAACACTGAAGCTTTCTTT. The rearrangement links TRBV5-1 to TRBJ1-1, with a tentative D call TRBD1 (5 bases). This CDR3 comprises 15 residues. The V and J ends lost 2 bases and 1 base respectively, with 12 bases between them. CDR1 and CDR2 from the germline V gene are SGHRS and YFSETQ. The full variable domain, in which reference TRBV5-1 and TRBJ1-1 provide the parts outside the CDR3, is KAGVTQTPRYLIKTRGQQVTLSCSPISGHRSVSWYQQTPGQGLQFLFEYFSETQRNKGNFPGRFSGRQFSNSRSEMNVSTLELGDSALYLCASSLGATANTEAFFGQGTRLTVV.

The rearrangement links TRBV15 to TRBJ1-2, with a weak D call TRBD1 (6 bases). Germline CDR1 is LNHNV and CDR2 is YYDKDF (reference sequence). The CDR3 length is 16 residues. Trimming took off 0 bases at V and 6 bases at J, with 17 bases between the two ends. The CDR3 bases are TGTGCCACCAGCAGAGATTGGTCGGACAGTGCCAATGGCTACACCTTC. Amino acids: CATSRDWSDSANGYTF.